These 18 T cell receptor beta chains were all obtained from the same sample, sequenced in a study of cytomegalovirus exposure and HLA in healthy donors. TCRdb keeps only in-frame clones here, not all; method: immunoSEQ multiplex PCR. The profile covers about 160,000 clones, with less than 90% appearing a single time and approximately 2.2% taken by the ten largest. Source material: PBMCs. These receptors originate from a woman between 18 and 30 years old in good health and CMV-seronegative.

V gene TRBV5-1 combines with J gene TRBJ2-7, with a tentative D call TRBD1 (5 bases). The V gene's germline CDR1 is SGHRS and CDR2 YFSETQ. The CDR3 consists of 13 residues. Trimming removed 5 bases from V and 2 bases from J, with 11 bases in between. The DNA of the CDR3 is TGCGCCAGCAGTCAGGGCAGTACCTACGAGCAGTACTTC. Translation: CASSQGSTYEQYF.

V and J are TRBV2 and TRBJ1-2, with 8 bases fitting TRBD1. Germline CDR1 is SNHLY and CDR2 is FYNNEI. Losses at the gene ends were 7 bases for V and 7 bases for J; bases not matched to a gene: 5. The CDR3 contains 12 residues. Here the CDR3 reads CASIRTGFGYTF. In nucleotides, the CDR3 is TGTGCCAGCATCAGGACAGGGTTTGGCTACACCTTC. The whole variable domain, filled in from reference TRBV2 and TRBJ1-2, reads EPEVTQTPSHQVTQMGQEVILRCVPISNHLYFYWYRQILGQKVEFLVSFYNNEISEKSEIFDDQFSVERPDGSNFTLKIRSTKLEDSAMYFCASIRTGFGYTFGSGTRLTVV.

This chain uses TRBV12-5 with TRBJ1-3, with D uncertain. Germline V gene sequence: CDR1 LGHNT, CDR2 FRNRAP. V was cut by 6 bases and J by 7 bases, with 16 bases left in between. CDR3 length equals 14 residues. The CDR3 here is CASGPTRSHNTIYF. For the CDR3, the DNA is TGTGCTAGTGGGCCAACGCGGTCTCACAACACCATATATTTT.

The chain links TRBV6-5 to TRBJ2-1; TRBD1 might be the D (5 bases). V was trimmed by 8 bases and J by 4 bases, leaving 12 bases between them. This CDR3 comprises 13 residues. The germline V gene has CDR1 MNHEY and CDR2 SVGAGI. The CDR3 DNA is TGTGCCAGCGGAATGACAGCTTACAATGAGCAGTTCTTC. Translated: CASGMTAYNEQFF.

V gene TRBV7-8 combines with J gene TRBJ2-7, with D maybe TRBD1 (5 bases). The V gene lost 4 bases and the J gene lost 6 bases, with 10 bases spanning the gap. The CDR3 contains 12 residues. Germline CDR1 SGHVS, CDR2 FQNEAQ. CDR3 nucleotides: TGTGCCAGCAGCTCCAGGGTCCGCGAGCAGTACTTC. Protein product: CASSSRVREQYF.

This chain joins TRBV5-1 and TRBJ2-1; 13 nucleotides line up with TRBD2. V lost 8 bases, J lost 7 bases, and 3 bases stayed unmatched. The CDR3 is 13 amino acids. Germline loops: CDR1 SGHRS, CDR2 YFSETQ. CDR3 DNA: TGCGCCAGTCGGACTAGCGGGGGTAATGAGCAGTTCTTC. Protein product: CASRTSGGNEQFF.

The J gene is TRBJ1-1, the V gene TRBV20-1; D remains unclear. The CDR3 contains 10 residues. The V gene's germline CDR1 is DFQATT and CDR2 SNEGSKA (reference sequence). Between the trimmed V and J ends, which lost 3 bases and 8 bases, there was a span of 7 bases. CDR3 bases: TGCAGTGCTAGTAGAAGCGAAGCTTTCTTT. Translation: CSASRSEAFF.

The genes are TRBV5-1 and TRBJ2-1, with TRBD2 matching 9 bases. Looked up from germline, CDR1 is SGHRS and CDR2 is YFSETQ. This CDR3 has 18 amino acids. V lost 0 bases to trimming and J lost 5 bases; unmatched junction nucleotides: 12. This CDR3 reads CASSLGYRLAELDNEQFF. The CDR3 DNA reads TGCGCCAGCAGCTTGGGGTACCGACTAGCGGAGCTGGACAATGAGCAGTTCTTC.

The chain carries TRBV19 and TRBJ1-2; 8 nucleotides agree with TRBD1. The ends lost 7 bases at V and 2 bases at J; junction bases unmatched: 6. CDR3 size: 14 residues. Germline V gene lookup returns CDR1 LNHDA and CDR2 SQIVND (reference sequence). For the CDR3, the DNA is TGTGCCAGTACCCGGACAGGGCTAAACTATGGCTACACCTTC. This translates into CASTRTGLNYGYTF. The full variable domain, completed using reference TRBV19 and TRBJ1-2, is DGGITQSPKYLFRKEGQNVTLSCEQNLNHDAMYWYRQDPGQGLRLIYYSQIVNDFQKGDIAEGYSVSREKKESFPLTVTSAQKNPTAFYLCASTRTGLNYGYTFGSGTRLTVV.

The rearrangement links TRBV7-9 to TRBJ2-5; TRBD2 matches 11 bases. Germline assignment: CDR1 SEHNR and CDR2 FQNEAQ (reference sequence). The V gene end was trimmed by 3 bases and the J gene end by 3 bases; junction bases not matched to a gene: 6. This CDR3 contains 16 residues. The CDR3 is CASSLRLAGGKETQYF. The DNA for the CDR3 is TGTGCCAGCAGCTTGCGCCTAGCGGGAGGCAAAGAGACCCAGTACTTC.

The chain uses TRBV30 and TRBJ1-2; 8 bases agree with TRBD1. CDR3 size: 14 residues. The V gene's germline CDR1 is GTSNPN and CDR2 SVGIG (reference sequence). The junction had 9 bases not matched to a gene; V was cut back by 5 bases and J by 4 bases. The CDR3 bases are TGTGCCTGGCTTTACTCTCAGGGGGCCTATGGCTACACCTTC. Translation: CAWLYSQGAYGYTF.

The chain has TRBV25-1 and TRBJ1-4; D is undetermined. The germline CDR1 and CDR2 sequences are MGHDK and SYGVNS. The CDR3 totals 14 residues. Trimming took 5 bases from V and 8 from J, leaving 15 bases between them. CDR3 region: CASSNGRVTEKLFF. For the CDR3, the DNA is TGTGCCAGCAGTAATGGGCGAGTAACCGAAAAACTGTTTTTT.

The V call is TRBV7-9, the J call TRBJ2-1; possible D gene TRBD2, 6 bases. The CDR3 has 14 amino acids. V lost 3 bases and J lost 5, with 11 bases in between. Germline CDR1 SEHNR, CDR2 FQNEAQ (reference sequence). The CDR3: CASSFAGSNNEQFF. Written as DNA, the CDR3 is TGTGCCAGCAGCTTTGCGGGATCGAACAATGAGCAGTTCTTC. Together with reference TRBV7-9 and TRBJ2-1, the CDR3 gives the full variable domain: DTGVSQNPRHKITKRGQNVTFRCDPISEHNRLYWYRQTLGQGPEFLTYFQNEAQLEKSRLLSDRFSAERPKGSFSTLEIQRTEQGDSAMYLCASSFAGSNNEQFFGPGTRLTVL.

The sample holds a few counts of this clone. This chain uses TRBV5-1 with TRBJ2-1; TRBD1 aligns across 9 bases. This CDR3 comprises 15 residues. Unmatched junction bases numbered 8, after V lost 3 bases and J lost 7 bases. CDR1 and CDR2 (germline): SGHRS, YFSETQ. The DNA for the CDR3 is TGCGCCAGCAGCTCCGGGACAGGGTCAGGGAATGAGCAGTTCTTC. Protein product: CASSSGTGSGNEQFF. Full variable domain (rest looked up from reference TRBV5-1 and TRBJ2-1): KAGVTQTPRYLIKTRGQQVTLSCSPISGHRSVSWYQQTPGQGLQFLFEYFSETQRNKGNFPGRFSGRQFSNSRSEMNVSTLELGDSALYLCASSSGTGSGNEQFFGPGTRLTVL.

The chain is built from TRBV4-1 and TRBJ1-1; D ambiguous. CDR1 and CDR2 from the germline V gene are MGHRA and YSYEKL. The CDR3 covers 15 residues. The V gene lost 2 bases and the J gene lost 5 bases, with 15 bases spanning the gap. The CDR3 is CASSQRFGVSTEAFF. CDR3 nucleotides: TGCGCCAGCAGCCAAAGGTTCGGGGTGAGTACTGAAGCTTTCTTT.

This chain uses TRBV6-4 with TRBJ1-1; 8 positions agree with TRBD1. Germline lookup yields CDR1 MRHNA and CDR2 SNTAGT. With V trimmed by 5 bases and J by 5 bases, 10 bases remained unmatched. The CDR3 runs to 15 residues. In DNA, the CDR3 is TGTGCCAGCAGTCACGAAGCAGGGGGCGGAACTGAAGCTTTCTTT. The encoded protein is CASSHEAGGGTEAFF.

J is TRBJ1-1 and V is TRBV7-9; D is possibly TRBD1 (5 bases). CDR1 and CDR2 from the germline V gene are SEHNR and FQNEAQ (reference sequence). Trimming stripped 5 bases from V and 0 bases from J, with 10 bases between. The CDR3 is made up of 14 amino acids. CDR3 sequence reads: CASSPDRMNTEAFF. CDR3 bases: TGTGCCAGCAGCCCTGACAGAATGAACACTGAAGCTTTCTTT. Together with reference TRBV7-9 and TRBJ1-1, the CDR3 gives the full variable domain: DTGVSQNPRHKITKRGQNVTFRCDPISEHNRLYWYRQTLGQGPEFLTYFQNEAQLEKSRLLSDRFSAERPKGSFSTLEIQRTEQGDSAMYLCASSPDRMNTEAFFGQGTRLTVV.

The V and J genes are TRBV4-3 and TRBJ2-3; D gene ambiguous. V lost 1 base and J lost 8, with 10 bases in between. CDR3 length: 13 residues. CDR1 LGHNA and CDR2 YSLEER come from the germline V gene. The chain's CDR3 is CASSQAWAGTQYF. As DNA, the CDR3 is TGCGCCAGCAGCCAAGCGTGGGCAGGTACGCAGTATTTT.